These 17 T cell receptor beta chains were all obtained from the same sample, sequenced in a study of blood T cell repertoires in COVID-19. Only in-frame clones appear in the TCRdb table, and some are missing; sequencing was by immunoSEQ multiplex PCR. The table shows 50,000 or so clones, with around 79% occurring only once. The sample taken for sequencing was peripheral blood. These TCRs come from a human donor with active or convalescent COVID-19. The donor label of this sample is uncertain.

The rearrangement joins TRBV4-1 to TRBJ2-1; the D gene is possibly TRBD2 (6 bases). Looked up from germline, CDR1 is MGHRA and CDR2 is YSYEKL. Trimming left V 2 bases short and J 2 bases short, with 22 bases between. This CDR3 comprises 19 residues. CDR3 loop: CASSQRMGSEGGAYNEQFF. CDR3 nucleotides: TGCGCCAGCAGCCAAAGGATGGGGAGTGAGGGAGGAGCCTACAATGAGCAGTTCTTC.

This clone was counted between two and nine times. This rearrangement joins TRBV28 to TRBJ1-5, with 8 bases that match TRBD1. With V trimmed by 8 bases and J by 2 bases, 8 bases remained unmatched. This CDR3 comprises 15 residues. Germline loops: CDR1 MDHEN, CDR2 SYDVKM. The CDR3 region is CASVPRGLGNQPQHF. DNA for the CDR3: TGTGCCAGCGTCCCCAGGGGGCTTGGCAATCAGCCCCAGCATTTT. Drawing the rest from reference TRBV28 and TRBJ1-5, the complete variable domain is DVKVTQSSRYLVKRTGEKVFLECVQDMDHENMFWYRQDPGLGLRLIYFSYDVKMKEKGDIPEGYSVSREKKERFSLILESASTNQTSMYLCASVPRGLGNQPQHFGDGTRLSIL.

This clone was detected a few times. The chain employs TRBV5-4 and TRBJ2-5; 8 nucleotides line up with TRBD1. Trimming at V came to 7 bases and at J to 3 bases, leaving 8 bases not matched to a gene. Germline loops: CDR1 SGHNT, CDR2 YYREEE (reference sequence). The CDR3 extends over 14 amino acids. CDR3 in amino acids: CASHPTGAKETQYF. The CDR3, as DNA: TGTGCCAGCCATCCGACAGGGGCCAAAGAGACCCAGTACTTC.

This chain links TRBV7-2 with TRBJ2-2; TRBD1 aligns across 8 bases. Trimming removed 1 base from V and 7 bases from J; junction bases left unmatched: 14. The CDR3 runs 18 residues. Germline CDR1 SGHTA, CDR2 FQGNSA. CDR3 sequence reads: CASSLVALGRGLVGELFF. The CDR3 DNA sequence: TGTGCCAGCAGCTTAGTCGCCCTCGGCAGGGGGCTGGTCGGGGAGCTGTTTTTT. The full variable domain, completed using reference TRBV7-2 and TRBJ2-2, is GAGVSQSPSNKVTEKGKDVELRCDPISGHTALYWYRQSLGQGLEFLIYFQGNSAPDKSGLPSDRFSAERTGGSVSTLTIQRTQQEDSAVYLCASSLVALGRGLVGELFFGEGSRLTVL.

A single count supports this clone. This chain connects TRBV4-3 to TRBJ1-4; 7 nucleotides match TRBD1. CDR3 length: 16 residues. Per the germline V gene, CDR1 is LGHNA and CDR2 is YSLEER. V was clipped by 3 bases and J by 8 bases; unmatched bases: 12. DNA of the CDR3: TGCGCCAGCAGCCAGCGCGGACAGGCCTGGGGCGAAAAACTGTTTTTT. Protein: CASSQRGQAWGEKLFF.

J is TRBJ2-2 and V is TRBV7-2, with TRBD1 as a possible D gene (6 bases). The germline V and J ends were trimmed by 2 bases and 3 bases, with 10 bases remaining between them. This CDR3 spans 15 amino acids. CDR1 is SGHTA, CDR2 FQGNSA, per germline. CDR3 amino acids: CASSLRGQYTGELFF. The CDR3 bases are TGTGCCAGCAGCTTAAGAGGACAGTACACCGGGGAGCTGTTTTTT.

The chain employs TRBV24-1 and TRBJ2-2; perhaps TRBD1 as D (6 bases). Trimming took 4 bases from V and 6 from J, leaving 14 bases between them. CDR3 size: 15 residues. The germline gives CDR1 KGHDR, CDR2 SFDVKD. The CDR3 bases are TGTGCCACCAGTGACCGGACAGTAAGTCCCGGGGAGCTGTTTTTT. Protein sequence: CATSDRTVSPGELFF.

The chain recombines TRBV6-5 with TRBJ1-1, with 7 bases lining up with TRBD1. The CDR3 loop spans 14 amino acids. The germline V gene has CDR1 MNHEY and CDR2 SVGAGI. V was pared by 6 bases and J by 0 bases, with 4 bases of the junction left unmatched. CDR3 in amino acids: CASRLDRMNTEAFF. CDR3 nucleotides: TGTGCCAGCAGATTGGACAGGATGAACACTGAAGCTTTCTTT.

The CDR3 loop is CASSRGLNTEAFF. In nucleotides, the CDR3 is TGTGCCAGCAGCAGGGGGTTGAACACTGAAGCTTTCTTT. This chain links TRBV9 with TRBJ1-1, with D tentatively TRBD1 (6 bases). Per the germline V gene, CDR1 is SGDLS and CDR2 is YYNGEE. V was trimmed by 4 bases and J by 0 bases, leaving 7 bases between them. The length of the CDR3 is 13 residues.

CDR3 DNA sequence: TGTGCCAGTACCCTAAACAGGGGGTTAGGGCACAATCAGCCCCAGCATTTT. Translated: CASTLNRGLGHNQPQHF. This rearrangement joins TRBV19 to TRBJ1-5, with 8 bases identical to TRBD1. The V gene's germline CDR1 is LNHDA and CDR2 SQIVND (reference sequence). J gave up 3 bases and V 7 bases, and 14 bases lay outside the gene matches. This CDR3 comprises 17 residues.

This clone was seen more than once but under ten times. The chain is built from TRBV30 and TRBJ1-1, with D possibly being TRBD1 (6 bases). Germline lookup yields CDR1 GTSNPN and CDR2 SVGIG (reference sequence). This CDR3 has 13 amino acids. The V and J ends lost 3 bases and 0 bases respectively, with 8 bases between them. For the CDR3, the DNA is TGTGCCTGGAGAGGACAGCTGAACACTGAAGCTTTCTTT. Translated: CAWRGQLNTEAFF.

The chain employs TRBV28 and TRBJ2-2; perhaps TRBD2 as D (6 bases). The CDR3 extends over 13 amino acids. Germline values: CDR1 MDHEN, CDR2 SYDVKM. V lost 8 bases, J lost 1 base, and 8 bases lay in between. The DNA for the CDR3 is TGTGCCAGCCTGGAGGGGAACACCGGGGAGCTGTTTTTT. This encodes CASLEGNTGELFF.

CDR3 sequence reads: CASSLKSNEQFF. In DNA, the CDR3 is TGTGCCAGCAGCCTTAAGAGCAATGAGCAGTTCTTC. The chain uses TRBV3-1 (or the pseudogene TRBV3-2) and TRBJ2-1; D gene unclear. This CDR3 is built from 12 residues. Germline V gene data show CDR1 as LGHDT and CDR2 as YNNKEL (reference sequence). Trimming left V 4 bases short and J 6 bases short, with 7 bases between.

The gene calls are TRBV10-3 and TRBJ2-7; tentatively, D is TRBD1 (6 bases). CDR1 is ENHRY and CDR2 is SYGVKD in the germline V gene. The V gene lost 4 bases and the J gene lost 3 bases, with 10 bases spanning the gap. The CDR3 contains 13 residues. In DNA, the CDR3 is TGTGCCATCAGTGCAGGGGAGAACTACGAGCAGTACTTC. As protein: CAISAGENYEQYF.

The chain joins TRBV19 to TRBJ2-5; TRBD1 matches 7 bases. The CDR3 spans 14 residues. CDR1 and CDR2 from the germline V gene are LNHDA and SQIVND (reference sequence). V dropped 3 bases and J dropped 4; count of bases not matched to a gene: 5. CDR3 region: CASSIRQGRETQYF. For the CDR3, the DNA is TGTGCCAGTAGTATCAGACAGGGCCGAGAGACCCAGTACTTC. Together with reference TRBV19 and TRBJ2-5, the CDR3 gives the full variable domain: DGGITQSPKYLFRKEGQNVTLSCEQNLNHDAMYWYRQDPGQGLRLIYYSQIVNDFQKGDIAEGYSVSREKKESFPLTVTSAQKNPTAFYLCASSIRQGRETQYFGPGTRLLVL.

The chain employs TRBV5-1 and TRBJ1-4, with 8 bases identical to TRBD1. From germline, CDR1 is SGHRS and CDR2 YFSETQ. J was trimmed by 4 bases and V by 2 bases; bases with no gene match: 4. This CDR3 has 15 amino acids. The CDR3 sequence: CASSFGQGNNEKLFF. The CDR3 coding sequence is TGCGCCAGCAGCTTCGGACAGGGTAATAATGAAAAACTGTTTTTT.

The chain employs TRBV2 and TRBJ2-5; 7 bases map to TRBD1. The CDR3 contains 12 residues. J gave up 4 bases and V 7 bases, and 3 bases lay outside the gene matches. Germline-derived CDR1 and CDR2 are SNHLY and FYNNEI. The DNA of the CDR3 is TGTGCCAGCAAGGGGGCCTCAGAGACCCAGTACTTC. This translates into CASKGASETQYF.